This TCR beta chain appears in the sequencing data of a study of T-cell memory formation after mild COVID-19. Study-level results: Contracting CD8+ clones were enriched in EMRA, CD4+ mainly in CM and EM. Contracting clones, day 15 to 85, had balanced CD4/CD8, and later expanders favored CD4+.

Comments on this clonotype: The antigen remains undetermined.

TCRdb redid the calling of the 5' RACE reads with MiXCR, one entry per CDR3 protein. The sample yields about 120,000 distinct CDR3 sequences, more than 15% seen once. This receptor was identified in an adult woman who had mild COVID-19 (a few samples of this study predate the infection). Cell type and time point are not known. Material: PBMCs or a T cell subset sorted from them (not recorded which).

The CDR3 sequence is CASSALSSGGAREQYF. In DNA, the CDR3 is TGTGCCAGCAGTGCCCTTAGTAGCGGGGGGGCGCGTGAGCAGTACTTC. The V gene is TRBV27, the J gene TRBJ2-7, with 11 bases aligning to TRBD2. Trimming took 5 bases from V and 7 from J; bases not matched to a gene: 13. The CDR3 consists of 16 residues. In germline, CDR1 is MNHEY, CDR2 SMNVEV (reference sequence).